This T cell receptor (beta chain) was sequenced for a study of blood T cell repertoires in COVID-19. Study as a whole: Samples of COVID-19 (acute and convalescent) were obtained from the United States, Italy and Spain. In each case, the material was cDNA or gDNA derived from T cells, B-cell-depleted T cells, or PBMCs.

Authors' processing steps: Amplified reference gene primers provided the basis for estimating nucleated cell counts. Clones were sequenced by immunoSEQ multiplex PCR, and TCRdb holds only the in-frame ones, with some missing. The V and J calls and clone size come from that table; D and trimming were worked out from the DNA. In the table there are around 250,000 clones, 85% to 90% of which are singletons. Germline V lookup: CDR1 KGHSH, CDR2 LQKENI. Trimming removed 2 bases from V and 3 bases from J; junction bases left unmatched: 3. This CDR3 contains 15 residues. Cohorts were based on clinical histories the participants reported.

The specimen was PBMCs or T cells enriched from blood (not recorded which). This chain uses TRBV18 with TRBJ1-2; 10 nucleotides agree with TRBD1. The receptor comes from a man in his forties or fifties who had been exposed to COVID-19. CDR3 residues: CASSPGTGAYYGYTF. The DNA of the CDR3 is TGTGCCAGCTCACCAGGGACAGGGGCATACTATGGCTACACCTTC.